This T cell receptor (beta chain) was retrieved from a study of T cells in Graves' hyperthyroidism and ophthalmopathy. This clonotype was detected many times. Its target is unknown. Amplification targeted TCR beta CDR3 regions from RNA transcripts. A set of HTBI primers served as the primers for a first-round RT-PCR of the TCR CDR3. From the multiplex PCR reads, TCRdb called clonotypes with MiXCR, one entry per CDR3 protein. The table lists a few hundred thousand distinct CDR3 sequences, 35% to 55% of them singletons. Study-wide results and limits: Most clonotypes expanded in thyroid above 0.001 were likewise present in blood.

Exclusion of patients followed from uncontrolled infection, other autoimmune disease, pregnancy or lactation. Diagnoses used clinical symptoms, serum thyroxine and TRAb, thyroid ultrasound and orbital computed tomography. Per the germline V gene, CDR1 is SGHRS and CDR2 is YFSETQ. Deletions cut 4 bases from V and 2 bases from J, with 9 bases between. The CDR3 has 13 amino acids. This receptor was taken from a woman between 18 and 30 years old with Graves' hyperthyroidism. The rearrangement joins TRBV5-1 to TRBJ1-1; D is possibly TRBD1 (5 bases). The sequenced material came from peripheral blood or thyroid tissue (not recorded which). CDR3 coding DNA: TGCGCCAGCAGCGCCCAGGGTAACACTGAAGCTTTCTTT. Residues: CASSAQGNTEAFF.